Listed below are T cell receptor beta chains from one sample, sequenced in a study of T-cell reconstitution after alpha-beta-depleted transplantation in children. TCRdb called the PCR reads again in MiXCR, with one record for every CDR3 protein. The data contain hundreds of thousands of distinct CDR3 sequences, 10% to 15% of them singletons. This specimen was PBMCs, mostly from graft donor cells, taken 360 days after TCRalphabeta/CD19-depleted stem cell transplant. The origin of the receptors is a male patient younger than 18 who had a stem cell transplant for acute myeloid leukemia, so the T cells may come from the graft donor. The CDR3 runs from the conserved cysteine through the conserved F or W. A D gene is named only where the DNA matches it firmly. Not all rows give a size; the values are once, few, many and, for expanded clones, a class.

D: .
V: TRBV4-3
size: .
J: TRBJ2-7
CDR3: CASSQANSRGSHYYEQYF
DNA: TGCGCCAGCAGCCAAGCTAATAGTAGAGGGAGCCACTACTACGAGCAGTACTTC

D: .
V: TRBV7-9
size: few
J: TRBJ2-7
CDR3: CASSPGWENEQYF
DNA: TGTGCCAGCAGCCCCGGGTGGGAGAACGAGCAGTACTTC

D: .
V: TRBV7-9
size: many
J: TRBJ2-2
CDR3: CASSLGASVVGELFF
DNA: TGTGCCAGCAGCTTAGGGGCTAGCGTTGTCGGGGAGCTGTTTTTT

D: TRBD2
V: TRBV6-5
size: many
J: TRBJ2-7
CDR3: CASSSAGGPYEQYF
DNA: TGTGCCAGCAGTTCAGCGGGAGGGCCCTACGAGCAGTACTTC

D: TRBD1
V: TRBV4-3
size: .
J: TRBJ2-1
CDR3: CASSQGGTVYNEQFF
DNA: TGCGCCAGCAGCCAAGGGGGGACAGTATACAATGAGCAGTTCTTC

D: .
V: TRBV11-2
size: .
J: TRBJ2-1
CDR3: CASSLASKNEQFF
DNA: TGTGCCAGCAGCTTAGCGTCTAAAAATGAGCAGTTCTTC

D: .
V: TRBV20-1
size: few
J: TRBJ2-7
CDR3: CSAPDSVSYEQYF
DNA: TGCAGTGCCCCGGACAGTGTATCCTACGAGCAGTACTTC

D: TRBD1
V: TRBV7-9
size: .
J: TRBJ2-7
CDR3: CASSLESGGYEQYF
DNA: TGTGCCAGCAGCTTAGAGTCAGGGGGTTACGAGCAGTACTTC

D: TRBD1
V: TRBV3-1
size: .
J: TRBJ2-5
CDR3: CASSQTGQGETQYF
DNA: TGTGCCAGCAGCCAAACTGGACAGGGAGAGACCCAGTACTTC

D: TRBD1
V: TRBV4-3
size: .
J: TRBJ2-3
CDR3: CASSQDGRQGAWTDTQYF
DNA: TGCGCCAGCAGCCAAGATGGGAGACAGGGGGCATGGACAGATACGCAGTATTTT

D: .
V: TRBV30
size: .
J: TRBJ2-1
CDR3: CAWSGGRADSSYNEQFF
DNA: TGTGCCTGGAGTGGAGGGAGAGCGGATAGCTCCTACAATGAGCAGTTCTTC

D: .
V: TRBV7-3
size: .
J: TRBJ2-1
CDR3: CASSLRMGPGATEQFF
DNA: TGTGCCAGCAGCTTACGGATGGGTCCGGGGGCGACGGAGCAGTTCTTC

D: .
V: TRBV29-1
size: many
J: TRBJ2-7
CDR3: CSAVHYYEQYF
DNA: TGCAGCGCCGTCCACTACTACGAGCAGTACTTC

D: TRBD1
V: TRBV9
size: many
J: TRBJ2-2
CDR3: CASSHTLGQANTGELFF
DNA: TGTGCCAGCAGTCACACCTTGGGACAGGCGAACACCGGGGAGCTGTTTTTT

D: TRBD2
V: TRBV20-1
size: .
J: TRBJ2-1
CDR3: CSASSGGIGNEQFF
DNA: TGCAGTGCTAGTTCCGGGGGGATCGGCAATGAGCAGTTCTTC

D: .
V: TRBV4-2
size: few
J: TRBJ2-7
CDR3: CASSQVFEPYEQYF
DNA: TGTGCCAGCAGCCAAGTTTTCGAGCCCTACGAGCAGTACTTC

D: TRBD1
V: TRBV29-1
size: few
J: TRBJ1-2
CDR3: CSVERVLGQGNGYTF
DNA: TGCAGCGTTGAAAGGGTCCTAGGACAGGGAAATGGCTACACCTTC

D: .
V: TRBV9
size: few
J: TRBJ2-5
CDR3: CASSVGLDGTQYF
DNA: TGTGCCAGCAGCGTAGGACTAGACGGGACCCAGTACTTC

D: TRBD2
V: TRBV14
size: .
J: TRBJ2-7
CDR3: CASSQRTSGFYYEQYF
DNA: TGTGCCAGCAGCCAGAGGACTAGCGGCTTTTACTACGAGCAGTACTTC

D: TRBD2
V: TRBV5-6
size: many
J: TRBJ2-7
CDR3: CASSFWAGGSWSYEQYF
DNA: TGTGCCAGCAGCTTTTGGGCCGGGGGGAGCTGGTCCTACGAGCAGTACTTC

D: .
V: TRBV12-3/TRBV12-4
size: few
J: TRBJ1-2
CDR3: CASSFQGLYGYTF
DNA: TGTGCCAGCAGTTTTCAGGGGCTCTATGGCTACACCTTC

D: TRBD1
V: TRBV6-5
size: .
J: TRBJ2-7
CDR3: CASSYSRGRPSYEQYF
DNA: TGTGCCAGCAGTTACTCGAGGGGGCGGCCCTCCTACGAGCAGTACTTC

D: .
V: TRBV20-1
size: .
J: TRBJ2-3
CDR3: CSARRGLDTQYF
DNA: TGCAGTGCTAGACGGGGACTAGATACGCAGTATTTT